This paragraph reports one TCR beta chain. The antigen remains undetermined. The data were taken from a study of T cells expressing NK-cell markers. In the study overall: With respect to HCMV, seven of the eight sequenced donors were seropositive, and one was seronegative.

cDNA encoding TCR beta was synthesized via 5'RACE template switching incorporating UMIs. TCRdb re-called the 5' RACE reads, yielding one record per CDR3 amino acid sequence without DNA. Its listing shows roughly 450,000 distinct CDR3 sequences. Findings and caveats of the study: The share of CD8+ T cells held by dominant NKG2C+ clonotypes was roughly 1.0-8% in six donors. Clarity on HCMV specificity was lacking for the expanded NKG2C+ T cell clones.

CDR1 is MDHEN and CDR2 is SYDVKM in the germline V gene. This CDR3 spans 15 amino acids. The clonotype was recovered from a woman aged 45 to 65 in good health. The sequencing input was blood T cells: a sorted CD56 or NKG2C T cell subset, CD4+ or CD8+ T cells, or bulk PBMC T cells (not recorded which). This chain joins TRBV28 and TRBJ2-1. CDR3: CASSLEPISYNEQFF. Full variable domain (outside the CDR3, taken from reference TRBV28 and TRBJ2-1): DVKVTQSSRYLVKRTGEKVFLECVQDMDHENMFWYRQDPGLGLRLIYFSYDVKMKEKGDIPEGYSVSREKKERFSLILESASTNQTSMYLCASSLEPISYNEQFFGPGTRLTVL.